This is a list of T cell receptor beta chains from one sample in a study of T cell repertoires in cytomegalovirus infection. TCRdb processed the reads anew with MiXCR; each CDR3 protein has one entry. Of about 180,000 distinct CDR3 sequences in the sample, roughly 14% were seen once. Source material: PBMCs. The source is a human donor in good health (CMV status not recorded). Some clones in this sample may be carry-over from other donors' samples. CDR3s include the opening cysteine and the closing phenylalanine or tryptophan. The D gene is left open where the match is weak. Size tells how often a clone was seen (once, few, many) or the class of an expanded clone, and some rows leave it out.

>many|.|TRBJ2-1|TRBV2
TGTGCCAGCAGTGAAGAGGTAGCTGCAAGCTCCTACAATGAGCAGTTCTTC
CASSEEVAASSYNEQFF
>.|TRBD1|TRBJ2-1|TRBV5-1
TGCGCCAGCAGCCGGCGGGACAGGGGCAATGAGCAGTTCTTC
CASSRRDRGNEQFF
>many|TRBD1|TRBJ2-3|TRBV7-2
TGTGCCAGCAGCACCTACAGGGGGACAGATACGCAGTATTTT
CASSTYRGTDTQYF
>few|.|TRBJ1-4|TRBV12-5
TGTGCTAGTGGTCCGGGTTTGGCTAATGAAAAACTGTTTTTT
CASGPGLANEKLFF
>.|TRBD1|TRBJ1-5|TRBV20-1
TGCAGTGCTAGAGGTGAGACAGGGACCAGCAATCAGCCCCAGCATTTT
CSARGETGTSNQPQHF
>few|.|TRBJ2-1|TRBV28
TGTGCCAGCAGCTCGGGGGCGCCCGAGCAGTTCTTC
CASSSGAPEQFF
>.|.|TRBJ1-2|TRBV10-2
TGCGCCAGCAGTACCGGGACACCTTCTGGCTACACCTTC
CASSTGTPSGYTF
>many|.|TRBJ2-6|TRBV28
TGTGCCGTGGATGACAGACTATCTGGGGCCAACGTCCTGACTTTC
CAVDDRLSGANVLTF
>few|.|TRBJ1-6|TRBV4-1
TGCGCCAGCAGCCAAGGAGATAGGGGTAAGAATTCACCCCTCCACTTT
CASSQGDRGKNSPLHF
>many|.|TRBJ1-3|TRBV7-2
TGTGCCAGCAGCTTAGGAACTCTAGGTCCTGGAAACACCATATATTTT
CASSLGTLGPGNTIYF
>few|TRBD1|TRBJ1-4|TRBV5-6
TGTGCCAGCAGCAACCGGGACAGGGGGAGTGAAAAACTGTTTTTT
CASSNRDRGSEKLFF
>.|.|TRBJ2-1|TRBV27
TGTGCCAGCAGTTTCCGAAAGGAGCAGTTCTTC
CASSFRKEQFF
>.|.|TRBJ2-1|TRBV2
TGTGCCAGCAAGGGGAGAACCTACAATGAGCAGTTCTTC
CASKGRTYNEQFF
>few|.|TRBJ2-7|TRBV7-9
TGTGCCAGCAGCTTAGCATCTCAGTTCTACGAGCAGTACTTC
CASSLASQFYEQYF
>few|.|TRBJ1-3|TRBV10-3
TGTGCCCTAACGCAGGGGCCAGGAAACACCATATATTTT
CALTQGPGNTIYF
>few|.|TRBJ2-3|TRBV23-1
TGCGCCAGCAGTCAAGGAGATGGGACGGGCGCGCAGTATTTT
CASSQGDGTGAQYF
>few|.|TRBJ1-4|TRBV5-4
TGTGCCAGCAGCAATCCGGGAAGTGATGAAAAACTGTTTTTT
CASSNPGSDEKLFF
>many|.|TRBJ1-2|TRBV28
TGTGCCACCACTATTCAGAGGGGATACTATGGCTACACCTTC
CATTIQRGYYGYTF
>many|TRBD2|TRBJ2-7|TRBV20-1
TGCAGTGCTAGCCACTTTTCTAGCGGGAGGGCATACGAGCAGTACTTC
CSASHFSSGRAYEQYF
>.|TRBD1|TRBJ2-3|TRBV14
TGTGCCAGCAGCCAGAGGACAGGACGAGTTGGGGGAGATACGCAGTATTTT
CASSQRTGRVGGDTQYF
>.|.|TRBJ2-2|TRBV6-2/TRBV6-3
TGTGCCAGCAGGCCATTTCAAGAATGGACCGGGGAGCTGTTTTTT
CASRPFQEWTGELFF
>many|.|TRBJ1-1|TRBV7-2
TGTGCCAGCAGCTGGGTGAACACTGAAGCTTTCTTT
CASSWVNTEAFF
>few|.|TRBJ2-1|TRBV10-3
TGTGCCATCAGTGAGTCTCCGGACGCTTTTGAGCAGTTCTTC
CAISESPDAFEQFF
>many|TRBD1|TRBJ1-2|TRBV28
TGTGCCAGCAGTCCGGGACAGATCTATGGCTACACCTTC
CASSPGQIYGYTF
>many|.|TRBJ1-4|TRBV7-8
TGTGCCAGCAGCCGAAGGGCAACTAATGAAAAACTGTTTTTT
CASSRRATNEKLFF
>few|.|TRBJ2-7|TRBV6-6
TGTGCCAGCAGTTACCCCGCGGACGACTACGAGCAGTACTTC
CASSYPADDYEQYF
>many|TRBD2|TRBJ2-1|TRBV2
TGTGCCAGCAGCGGTAGCGGGAGCTCCTACAATGAGCAGTTCTTC
CASSGSGSSYNEQFF
>few|.|TRBJ1-1|TRBV20-1
TGCAGTGCTAAGGAGGGGTGGGACACTGAAGCTTTCTTT
CSAKEGWDTEAFF
>.|TRBD2|TRBJ2-7|TRBV10-3
TGTGCCATCAGCTTGGGACTAGCGGGGTACGAGCAGTACTTC
CAISLGLAGYEQYF
>.|.|TRBJ1-2|TRBV12-3/TRBV12-4
TGTGCCAGCAGTTTAGGAGGTGATGGCTACACCTTC
CASSLGGDGYTF
>many|.|TRBJ1-1|TRBV7-2
TGTGCCAGCAGCTCTCCGCGGCCTGAAGCTTTCTTT
CASSSPRPEAFF
>many|TRBD2|TRBJ2-7|TRBV7-3
TGTGCCAGCAGCCCCCGGGGGGAACCGAGCTCCTACGAGCAGTACTTC
CASSPRGEPSSYEQYF
>.|.|TRBJ1-5|TRBV15
TGTGCCACCAGGTACCAGGGTCATAGCAATCAGCCCCAGCATTTT
CATRYQGHSNQPQHF
>.|TRBD1|TRBJ2-2|TRBV29-1
TGCAGCGCGAGTCGACAGGGATCGAACACCGGGGAGCTGTTTTTT
CSASRQGSNTGELFF
>few|TRBD1|TRBJ2-7|TRBV5-1
TGCGCCAGCAGCTTGGCTTGGAGGACAGGGACGCGCCACGAGCAGTACTTC
CASSLAWRTGTRHEQYF
>many|.|TRBJ2-4|TRBV11-1
TGTGCCAGCAGCTTAAGAAGAGCCGCTGATGGGATTCAGTACTTC
CASSLRRAADGIQYF
>few|.|TRBJ2-7|TRBV28
TGTGCCAGCAGTTTAAGTAGGGGCCTTCGCTCCTACGAGCAGTACTTC
CASSLSRGLRSYEQYF
>.|.|TRBJ1-1|TRBV5-1
TGCGCCAGCAGCCCTAAGGCCAGGCTACAATACATGAACACTGAAGCTTTCTTT
CASSPKARLQYMNTEAFF
>many|.|TRBJ1-1|TRBV12-3/TRBV12-4
TGTGCCAGCAGTTTTGTAGGAGACGGAGAAGCTTTCTTT
CASSFVGDGEAFF
>.|.|TRBJ2-7|TRBV20-1
TGCAGTGCTAGGGGTGGAACGAGCTCCTACGAGCAGTACTTC
CSARGGTSSYEQYF
>once|.|TRBJ2-7|TRBV6-6
TGTGCCAGCAGTTACTCTCCGCATTACTTC
CASSYSPHYF
>few|.|TRBJ2-5|TRBV7-9
TGTGCCAGCAGCTCATCCTTCGACAGCCAAGAGACCCAGTACTTC
CASSSSFDSQETQYF
>many|TRBD1|TRBJ1-5|TRBV20-1
TGCAGTGCTAAGGGACAGGGGGCCAATCAGCCCCAGCATTTT
CSAKGQGANQPQHF
>.|.|TRBJ1-5|TRBV28
TGTGCCAGCAGTTTACAGCGCGGGAATCAGCCCCAGCATTTT
CASSLQRGNQPQHF
>many|.|TRBJ1-1|TRBV7-3
TGTGCCAGCAGCTTAACGGGCGGGGGTGGCGGTGAAGCTTTCTTT
CASSLTGGGGGEAFF
>.|.|TRBJ2-1|TRBV4-1
TGCGCCAGCAGCCAAGCAAAAAGGCGTCCTTACAATGAGCAGTTCTTC
CASSQAKRRPYNEQFF
>many|.|TRBJ1-3|TRBV7-2
TGTGCCAGCACCCCCGATGGAAACACCATATATTTT
CASTPDGNTIYF